This entry describes one T cell receptor beta chain. This entry is derived from a study of blood T cell repertoires in COVID-19. Across the study: Sample material is recorded as cDNA or gDNA derived from T cells, B-cell-depleted T cells, or PBMCs.

J was trimmed by 6 bases and V by 11 bases; bases with no gene match: 14. Germline lookup yields CDR1 SNHLY and CDR2 FYNNEI. The CDR3 length is 14 residues. How the authors handled the data: Estimation of nucleated cell counts was performed using reference gene primer amplification. Using immunoSEQ multiplex PCR, the repertoire was profiled, and TCRdb retains in-frame clones only, with some absent. Clone size and the V and J calls come from that table; the DNA yielded D and trimming. The sample holds 150,000 to 200,000 clones; 82% are singletons and the top ten take approximately 4.7%. The study drew participants aged about 18 to 95 years from 20 to 30 US areas. In assigning cohorts, the study relied on participant-reported clinical history.

Source material: PBMCs or T cells enriched from blood (not recorded which). This chain joins TRBV2 and TRBJ2-7, with 9 bases that match TRBD1. The receptor was derived from a woman aged 55-70 years with acute COVID-19. The CDR3 DNA reads as TGTGCCGATCGGACCGGGGACAGGGACGGCGAGCAGTACTTC. As protein: CADRTGDRDGEQYF.